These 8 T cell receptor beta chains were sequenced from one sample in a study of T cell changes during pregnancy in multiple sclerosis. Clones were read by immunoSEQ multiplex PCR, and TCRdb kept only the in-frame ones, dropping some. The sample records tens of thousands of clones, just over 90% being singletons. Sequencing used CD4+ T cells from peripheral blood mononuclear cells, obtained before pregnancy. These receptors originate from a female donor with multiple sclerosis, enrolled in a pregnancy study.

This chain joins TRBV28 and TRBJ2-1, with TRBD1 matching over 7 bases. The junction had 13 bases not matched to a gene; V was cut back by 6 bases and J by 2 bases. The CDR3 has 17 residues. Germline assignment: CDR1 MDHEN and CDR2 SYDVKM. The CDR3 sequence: CASSGQTGTETYNEQFF. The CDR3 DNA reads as TGTGCCAGCAGCGGCCAAACCGGGACAGAGACCTACAATGAGCAGTTCTTC.

CDR3 residues: CASSYQGPSSYNEQFF. The CDR3 DNA reads TGTGCCAGCAGTTACCAGGGTCCGAGCTCCTACAATGAGCAGTTCTTC. The V gene is TRBV6-5, the J gene TRBJ2-1, with TRBD1 as a possible D gene (5 bases). V dropped 2 bases and J dropped 0 bases, with 11 bases sitting between them. From germline, CDR1 is MNHEY and CDR2 SVGAGI. This CDR3 has 16 residues.

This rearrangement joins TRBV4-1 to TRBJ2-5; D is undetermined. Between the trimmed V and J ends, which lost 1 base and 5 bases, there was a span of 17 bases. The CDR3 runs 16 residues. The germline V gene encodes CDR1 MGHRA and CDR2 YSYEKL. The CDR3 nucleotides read TGCGCCAGCAGCCAAGGTTCCGGGTTCGCGCGGGAGACCCAGTACTTC. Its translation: CASSQGSGFARETQYF.

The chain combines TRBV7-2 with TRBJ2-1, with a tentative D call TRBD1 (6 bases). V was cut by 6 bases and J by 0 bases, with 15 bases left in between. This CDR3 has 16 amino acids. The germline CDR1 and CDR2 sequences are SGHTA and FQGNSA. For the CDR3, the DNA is TGTGCCAGCAGTTTTTTGACAGGAAGCTCCTACAATGAGCAGTTCTTC. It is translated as CASSFLTGSSYNEQFF.

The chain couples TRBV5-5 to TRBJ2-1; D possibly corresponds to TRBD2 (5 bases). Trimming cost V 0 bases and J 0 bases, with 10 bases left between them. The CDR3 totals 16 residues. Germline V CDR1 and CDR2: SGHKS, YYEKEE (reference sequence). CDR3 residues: CASSLVSGSSYNEQFF. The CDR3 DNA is TGTGCCAGCAGCTTGGTCAGCGGCAGCTCCTACAATGAGCAGTTCTTC.

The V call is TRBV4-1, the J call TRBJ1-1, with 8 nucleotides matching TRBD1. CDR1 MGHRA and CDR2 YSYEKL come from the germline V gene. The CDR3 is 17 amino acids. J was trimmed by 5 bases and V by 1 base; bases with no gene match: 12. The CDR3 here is CASSQVRRTGIRTEAFF. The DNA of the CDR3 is TGCGCCAGCAGCCAAGTACGAAGGACAGGGATAAGGACTGAAGCTTTCTTT.

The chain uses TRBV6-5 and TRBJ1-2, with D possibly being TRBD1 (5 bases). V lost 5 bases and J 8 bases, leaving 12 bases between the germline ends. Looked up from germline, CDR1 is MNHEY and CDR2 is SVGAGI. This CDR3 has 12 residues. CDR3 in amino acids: CASSESGLGYTF. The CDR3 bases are TGTGCCAGCAGTGAATCAGGGTTAGGCTACACCTTC.

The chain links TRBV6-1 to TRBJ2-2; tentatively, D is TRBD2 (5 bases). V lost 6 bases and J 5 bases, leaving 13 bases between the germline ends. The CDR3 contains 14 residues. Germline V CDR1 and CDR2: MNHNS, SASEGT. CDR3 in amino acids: CASSRQWETGELFF. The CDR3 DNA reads TGTGCCAGCAGCCGACAATGGGAGACCGGGGAGCTGTTTTTT.